Shown below are 13 T cell receptor beta chains from a single sample sequenced in a study of read filtering for tumor transcriptome and immune sequencing. This library used 300 to 500 ng RNA and molecular barcoded adaptors spanning alpha/delta and beta/gamma chains. From the reads, TCRdb called clonotypes with MiXCR, one entry per CDR3 protein. This sample has tens of thousands of distinct CDR3 sequences, with around 20% found just once. Sequenced sample: a population of CD138-negative cells sorted from bone marrow. The receptors originated from a donor aged 40 or older with multiple myeloma.

The sample holds many counts of this clonotype. This sequence joins TRBV5-1 and TRBJ2-7; D gene uncertain. The V end lost 4 bases, the J end lost 3 bases, and 17 bases lay between the germline ends. Germline V gene data show CDR1 as SGHRS and CDR2 as YFSETQ. The CDR3 runs 15 residues. The CDR3 DNA reads TGCGCCAGCAGCACCCGAGTGGGGAACCACTACGAGCAGTACTTC. It codes for CASSTRVGNHYEQYF.

Note on this clonotype: A clone one base away is much larger, so this may be a read error. J is TRBJ2-7 and V is TRBV6-6; TRBD1 is a possible D gene (6 bases). The ends were cut back, 8 bases at V and 0 bases at J, with 14 bases in the middle. The CDR3 is made up of 14 amino acids. Germline-derived CDR1 and CDR2 are MNHNY and SVGAGI (reference sequence). The CDR3 sequence is CASGRGTRSYEQYF. The CDR3 DNA reads as TGTGCCAGCGGACGAGGGACACGCTCCTACGAGCAGTACTTC.

This clonotype was recorded at least ten times. The chain uses TRBV5-1 and TRBJ2-5; D gene unclear. The CDR3 has 15 residues. Germline V gene data show CDR1 as SGHRS and CDR2 as YFSETQ. V was trimmed by 2 bases and J by 4 bases, leaving 15 bases between them. CDR3 sequence reads: CASSFGDFTGETQYF. Written as DNA, the CDR3 is TGCGCCAGCAGCTTTGGAGACTTCACCGGAGAGACCCAGTACTTC.

In its sample, this clonotype was seen many times. CDR3 in amino acids: CASSVTGSTDTQYF. In nucleotides, the CDR3 is TGTGCCAGCAGTGTCACAGGTAGCACAGATACGCAGTATTTT. The chain carries TRBV6-4 and TRBJ2-3, with D possibly being TRBD1 (5 bases). Deletions cut 4 bases from V and 0 bases from J, with 8 bases between. The CDR3 has 14 amino acids. Germline V gives CDR1 MRHNA, CDR2 SNTAGT.

This clonotype was picked up many times. The chain recombines TRBV5-5 with TRBJ2-6, with D tentatively TRBD1 (6 bases). Germline V gene data show CDR1 as SGHKS and CDR2 as YYEKEE (reference sequence). Trimming stripped 1 base from V and 1 base from J, with 15 bases between. The CDR3 sequence is 18 residues long. The CDR3 region is CASSLRAGEVSGANVLTF. The DNA for the CDR3 is TGTGCCAGCAGCTTGCGGGCAGGGGAAGTTTCTGGGGCCAACGTCCTGACTTTC.

In this sample, this clonotype turned up many times. This sequence joins TRBV4-2 and TRBJ2-2; 7 bases align to TRBD1. Trimming took 6 bases from V and 2 from J; bases not matched to a gene: 6. CDR3 length: 15 residues. Germline V gene sequence: CDR1 LGHNA, CDR2 YNFKEQ. The CDR3 reads CASRVLGGNTGELFF. CDR3 DNA: TGTGCCAGCAGGGTACTAGGGGGCAACACCGGGGAGCTGTTTTTT.

This clonotype appeared many times. The chain carries TRBV27 and TRBJ2-5; 7 bases agree with TRBD1. After removal of 5 bases from V and 5 bases from J, the junction contained 11 bases not matched to a gene. Germline V gene lookup returns CDR1 MNHEY and CDR2 SMNVEV (reference sequence). There are 15 residues in the CDR3. The CDR3: CASSPRTGERETQYF. CDR3 DNA sequence: TGTGCCAGCAGTCCTAGGACAGGAGAGAGGGAGACCCAGTACTTC.

The V and J genes are TRBV5-1 and TRBJ2-7; 8 bases are shared with TRBD1. This CDR3 spans 14 amino acids. V was clipped by 4 bases and J by 4 bases; unmatched bases: 7. The germline CDR1 and CDR2 sequences are SGHRS and YFSETQ. Here the CDR3 DNA reads TGCGCCAGCAGCGGGTCCGGGACAGGATACGAGCAGTACTTC. It is translated as CASSGSGTGYEQYF.

This clonotype was observed at least ten times. The chain links TRBV6-1 to TRBJ2-3, with D perhaps TRBD1 (5 bases). Germline CDR1 reads MNHNS; CDR2 reads SASEGT. V lost 6 bases, J lost 2 bases, and 12 bases lay in between. CDR3 length: 14 residues. CDR3 residues: CASRVQGVTDTQYF. As DNA, the CDR3 is TGTGCCAGCAGGGTCCAGGGCGTCACAGATACGCAGTATTTT.

In regard to this clonotype: A clone one base away is much larger, so this may be a read error. The V and J genes are TRBV3-1 and TRBJ2-5; the D gene is possibly TRBD1 (6 bases). The CDR3 spans 13 residues. V lost 0 bases to trimming and J lost 4 bases, with 6 bases between them. CDR1 and CDR2 (germline): LGHDT, YNNKEL (reference sequence). The CDR3 protein is CASSQEGGETQYF. The CDR3, as DNA: TGTGCCAGCAGCCAAGAAGGGGGAGAGACCCAGTACTTC.

This clonotype was detected many times. The rearrangement uses TRBV20-1 and TRBJ2-7; possible D gene TRBD2, 6 bases. V lost 5 bases and J lost 4, with 18 bases in between. The germline V gene has CDR1 DFQATT and CDR2 SNEGSKA (reference sequence). The CDR3 contains 14 residues. For the CDR3, the DNA is TGCAGTGCTGGTAGCCGGGACGGGAGATACGAGCAGTACTTC. Translating it yields CSAGSRDGRYEQYF.

This clonotype came up many times. The J gene is TRBJ2-3, the V gene TRBV4-2, with 11 positions matching TRBD2. Germline-derived CDR1 and CDR2 are LGHNA and YNFKEQ. With V trimmed by 3 bases and J by 6 bases, 5 bases remained unmatched. The CDR3 is 15 residues long. In nucleotides, the CDR3 is TGTGCCAGCAGCCACCCTACTAGCGGGAGTGATACGCAGTATTTT. Residues: CASSHPTSGSDTQYF.

Worth noting for this clonotype: Since a much larger clone is just one base distant, this may be a read error. This chain joins TRBV7-3 and TRBJ2-5, with 15 positions matching TRBD2. CDR3 length: 20 amino acids. Looked up from germline, CDR1 is SGHTA and CDR2 is FQGTGA. DNA for the CDR3: TGTGCCAGCAGCCCCAATCACGGACTAGCGGGAGGGCCCCCAATTGGGACCCAGTGCTTC. It yields the protein CASSPNHGLAGGPPIGTQCF.